This is a list of T cell receptor beta chains from one sample in a study of long-term antiretroviral therapy in people with HIV. The protocol was immunoSEQ multiplex PCR, while the TCRdb copy is restricted to in-frame clones and leaves out a portion. The sample carries roughly 50,000 clones, under 90% recorded once. This specimen was unsorted PBMCs, taken 0.8 years after starting antiretroviral therapy. The receptors were sampled from a woman aged 18-30 years with HIV. Both conserved end residues are part of each CDR3. D genes are given only for firm matches. Rows may omit the clone size; those that give it use once, few, many or a size class.

V gene: TRBV11-2; D gene: NA; J gene: TRBJ2-7; clone size: NA; CDR3 length: 14; CDR3 protein: CASSLAGKSYEQYF; CDR3 DNA: TGTGCCAGCAGCTTGGCAGGGAAGTCGTACGAGCAGTACTTC
V gene: TRBV5-1; D gene: TRBD1; J gene: TRBJ1-5; clone size: NA; CDR3 length: 14; CDR3 protein: CASSLAGQGQPQHF; CDR3 DNA: TGCGCCAGCAGCTTGGCCGGACAGGGCCAGCCCCAGCATTTT
V gene: TRBV7-9; D gene: TRBD2; J gene: TRBJ2-1; clone size: NA; CDR3 length: 14; CDR3 protein: CASSLVLAGGSPLF; CDR3 DNA: TGTGCCAGCAGCTTAGTACTAGCGGGAGGGTCTCCGCTCTTC
V gene: TRBV19; D gene: NA; J gene: TRBJ2-1; clone size: NA; CDR3 length: 15; CDR3 protein: CASSTAGTSYNEQFF; CDR3 DNA: TGTGCCAGTAGTACAGCGGGCACCTCCTACAATGAGCAGTTCTTC
V gene: TRBV19; D gene: NA; J gene: TRBJ2-3; clone size: NA; CDR3 length: 15; CDR3 protein: CASSISGSSTDTQYF; CDR3 DNA: TGTGCCAGTAGTATTAGCGGTTCTAGCACAGATACGCAGTATTTT
V gene: TRBV28; D gene: NA; J gene: TRBJ1-1; clone size: NA; CDR3 length: 15; CDR3 protein: CASSQSGIRGTEAFF; CDR3 DNA: TGTGCCAGCAGCCAATCTGGGATACGTGGCACTGAAGCTTTCTTT
V gene: TRBV7-9; D gene: TRBD2; J gene: TRBJ2-1; clone size: few; CDR3 length: 17; CDR3 protein: CASSLGGLAGIYNEQFF; CDR3 DNA: TGTGCCAGCAGCTTAGGAGGACTAGCGGGAATATACAATGAGCAGTTCTTC
V gene: TRBV7-9; D gene: NA; J gene: TRBJ2-7; clone size: NA; CDR3 length: 15; CDR3 protein: CASSSGGTDPYEQYF; CDR3 DNA: TGTGCCAGCAGCTCCGGGGGGACAGATCCCTACGAGCAGTACTTC
V gene: TRBV6-5; D gene: NA; J gene: TRBJ2-5; clone size: once; CDR3 length: 13; CDR3 protein: CASSLQSQETQYF; CDR3 DNA: TGTGCCAGCAGTTTGCAGTCTCAAGAGACCCAGTACTTC
V gene: TRBV19; D gene: NA; J gene: TRBJ2-7; clone size: NA; CDR3 length: 16; CDR3 protein: CASSISDAGHLYEQYF; CDR3 DNA: TGTGCCAGTAGTATTTCCGACGCAGGACATTTATACGAGCAGTACTTC
V gene: TRBV6-6; D gene: NA; J gene: TRBJ1-5; clone size: NA; CDR3 length: 15; CDR3 protein: CASTLEGNSNQPQHF; CDR3 DNA: TGTGCCAGCACACTGGAGGGTAATAGCAATCAGCCCCAGCATTTT
V gene: TRBV25-1; D gene: NA; J gene: TRBJ2-7; clone size: NA; CDR3 length: 13; CDR3 protein: CATSVVGGYEQYF; CDR3 DNA: TGTGCCACCTCAGTAGTGGGTGGATACGAGCAGTACTTC
V gene: TRBV5-1; D gene: NA; J gene: TRBJ1-4; clone size: NA; CDR3 length: 14; CDR3 protein: CASSLAAGVEKLFF; CDR3 DNA: TGCGCCAGCAGCTTAGCCGCAGGGGTTGAAAAACTGTTTTTT
V gene: TRBV6-5; D gene: NA; J gene: TRBJ1-2; clone size: NA; CDR3 length: 16; CDR3 protein: CASSFLRQAGVYGYTF; CDR3 DNA: TGTGCCAGCAGTTTTCTCCGTCAGGCAGGTGTCTATGGCTACACCTTC
V gene: TRBV9; D gene: TRBD1; J gene: TRBJ2-3; clone size: NA; CDR3 length: 16; CDR3 protein: CASSARGQGAGDTQYF; CDR3 DNA: TGTGCCAGCAGCGCCAGGGGACAGGGGGCTGGAGATACGCAGTATTTT
V gene: TRBV7-6; D gene: TRBD2; J gene: TRBJ2-7; clone size: NA; CDR3 length: 15; CDR3 protein: CASSPQREDRYEQYF; CDR3 DNA: TGTGCCAGCAGCCCCCAGCGGGAGGATCGCTACGAGCAGTACTTC
V gene: TRBV6-6; D gene: NA; J gene: TRBJ2-5; clone size: NA; CDR3 length: 15; CDR3 protein: CASSYAGSYQETQYF; CDR3 DNA: TGTGCCAGCAGTTACGCAGGGTCTTACCAAGAGACCCAGTACTTC
V gene: TRBV27; D gene: NA; J gene: TRBJ2-7; clone size: once; CDR3 length: 14; CDR3 protein: CASGRVPPSYEQYF; CDR3 DNA: TGTGCCAGCGGCCGGGTCCCTCCCTCCTACGAGCAGTACTTC